One and the same sample provided the 25 T cell receptor beta chains below, sequenced in a study of patients and donors after allogeneic stem cell transplantation. TCRdb redid the calling of the RT-PCR reads with MiXCR, one entry per CDR3 protein. This table has under 200,000 distinct CDR3 sequences, roughly 31% appearing once. Specimen: blood, either unsorted or a sorted T cell fraction (not recorded which). The receptors stem from a human donor who was either an allogeneic HSCT recipient or a stem cell or donor lymphocyte infusion donor (not recorded which). It is not recorded whose cells these are; they may come from a transplant donor.

This clonotype was detected only a few times. The DNA for the CDR3 is TGTGCCAGCAGTAAGAGGGAAGAGACCCAGTACTTC. Encoded protein: CASSKREETQYF. V gene TRBV7-9 combines with J gene TRBJ2-5; a possible D gene is TRBD2 (5 bases). V gave up 6 bases and J gave up 3 bases, with 8 bases separating them. Per germline, CDR1 SEHNR and CDR2 FQNEAQ (reference sequence). CDR3 length: 12 amino acids.

The V gene is TRBV4-3, the J gene TRBJ1-4; TRBD1 agrees at 8 bases. Trimming removed 1 base from V and 3 bases from J; junction bases left unmatched: 1. The CDR3 is 15 amino acids. Germline CDR1 is LGHNA and CDR2 is YSLEER. The CDR3 DNA reads as TGCGCCAGCAGCCAAGGGACAGGGCCTAATGAAAAACTGTTTTTT. It encodes CASSQGTGPNEKLFF.

The V gene is TRBV18, the J gene TRBJ2-1; possibly TRBD1 for D (6 bases). The germline gives CDR1 KGHSH, CDR2 LQKENI. The CDR3 loop spans 17 amino acids. Trimming took off 0 bases at V and 0 bases at J, with 12 bases between the two ends. The CDR3 DNA reads as TGTGCCAGCTCACCACCGGCGACAGGAAGCTCCTACAATGAGCAGTTCTTC. It translates to CASSPPATGSSYNEQFF.

This chain uses TRBV28 with TRBJ1-5; a weak D match, TRBD1 (6 bases). CDR1 is MDHEN and CDR2 is SYDVKM in the germline V gene. V lost 2 bases and J 5 bases, leaving 10 bases between the germline ends. The CDR3 consists of 14 residues. CDR3 in amino acids: CASSLGQYHQPQHF. The CDR3 DNA reads as TGTGCCAGCAGTTTAGGACAGTACCATCAGCCCCAGCATTTT.

This clonotype has ten or more counts. The V gene is TRBV18, the J gene TRBJ1-1; 8 bases line up with TRBD1. V lost 3 bases to trimming and J lost 4 bases; unmatched junction nucleotides: 4. The CDR3 has 14 residues. Germline lookup yields CDR1 KGHSH and CDR2 LQKENI. The CDR3, as DNA: TGTGCCAGCTCACCTGACAGGGGTACCACTGAAGCTTTCTTT. It translates to CASSPDRGTTEAFF.

The chain recombines TRBV7-6 with TRBJ1-4; D gene unclear. V was clipped by 5 bases and J by 3 bases, with 16 bases between them. This CDR3 contains 16 residues. Germline V gene data show CDR1 as SGHVS and CDR2 as FNYEAQ. The DNA of the CDR3 is TGTGCCAGCAGCCCGCTCGTTGGGAGACCTAATGAAAAACTGTTTTTT. As protein: CASSPLVGRPNEKLFF.

The rearrangement links TRBV5-1 to TRBJ2-7; TRBD2 matches at 8 bases. CDR3 length: 14 amino acids. Germline CDR1 and CDR2: SGHRS and YFSETQ. J gave up 5 bases and V 0 bases, and 4 bases lay outside the gene matches. The CDR3 region is CASSLADGRDEQYF. The DNA of the CDR3 is TGCGCCAGCAGCTTGGCCGACGGGAGGGACGAGCAGTACTTC.

This clonotype was seen more than once but under ten times. The chain has TRBV20-1 and TRBJ2-3; unclear D gene. V dropped 0 bases and J dropped 6 bases, with 7 bases sitting between them. The V gene's germline CDR1 is DFQATT and CDR2 SNEGSKA (reference sequence). The CDR3 runs to 12 residues. For the CDR3, the DNA is TGCAGTGCTAGAGATCCTGGGGATACGCAGTATTTT. This encodes CSARDPGDTQYF.

This clonotype was detected a few times. This chain uses TRBV7-2 with TRBJ2-1, with 9 bases aligning to TRBD1. The CDR3 is made up of 15 amino acids. The V gene's germline CDR1 is SGHTA and CDR2 FQGNSA. V dropped 5 bases and J dropped 5; count of bases not matched to a gene: 7. As DNA, the CDR3 is TGTGCCAGCAGCCCTACCGGGACAGGGAACAATGAGCAGTTCTTC. Its protein product is CASSPTGTGNNEQFF.

This clonotype showed up many times. The chain couples TRBV12-3 or TRBV12-4 to TRBJ1-3; D unclear. The CDR3 is 14 residues long. V lost 4 bases, J lost 0 bases, and 7 bases lay in between. Here the CDR3 reads CASSWLDSGNTIYF. CDR3 coding DNA: TGTGCCAGCAGTTGGTTAGACTCTGGAAACACCATATATTTT.

This clonotype was seen only a few times. The rearrangement uses TRBV28 and TRBJ2-7, with 7 bases lining up with TRBD1. The CDR3 is 14 residues long. V dropped 9 bases and J dropped 5; count of bases not matched to a gene: 13. Per germline, CDR1 MDHEN and CDR2 SYDVKM. The CDR3 spells CASRQGLVKDEQYF. CDR3 nucleotides: TGTGCCAGTCGACAGGGCCTTGTGAAAGACGAGCAGTACTTC.

This clonotype was detected many times. It is unclear where the CDR3 begins or ends on the DNA, so no DNA is shown, and the CDR3 is as TCRdb lists it. V usage is TRBV5-1 and J usage is TRBJ2-2; the table names TRBD1, a call not compared with the DNA. The CDR3 numbers 14 amino acids, ends counted. Per germline, CDR1 SGHRS and CDR2 YFSETQ. This CDR3 reads CASSFGSGTGELFF.

This clonotype was seen more than once but under ten times. The rearrangement joins TRBV4-3 to TRBJ1-2; D perhaps matches TRBD1 (5 bases). V dropped 2 bases and J dropped 0 bases, with 10 bases sitting between them. The CDR3 contains 15 residues. The germline V gene encodes CDR1 LGHNA and CDR2 YSLEER. For the CDR3, the DNA is TGCGCCAGCAGCCAAAGGACACAGGCTAACTATGGCTACACCTTC. This translates into CASSQRTQANYGYTF.

This chain links TRBV19 with TRBJ1-1; perhaps TRBD1 as D (5 bases). This CDR3 has 13 residues. V was pared by 3 bases and J by 4 bases, with 9 bases between. From germline, CDR1 is LNHDA and CDR2 SQIVND (reference sequence). CDR3 coding DNA: TGTGCCAGTAGTATCTCAGGGATCACTGAAGCTTTCTTT. Amino acid sequence: CASSISGITEAFF.

The chain links TRBV20-1 to TRBJ1-5, with D tentatively TRBD1 (6 bases). This CDR3 comprises 14 residues. Germline CDR1 DFQATT, CDR2 SNEGSKA (reference sequence). The ends were cut back, 6 bases at V and 0 bases at J, with 12 bases in the middle. CDR3 DNA: TGCAGTGCCACAGGGCAGAATAGCAATCAGCCCCAGCATTTT. Protein product: CSATGQNSNQPQHF.

This rearrangement joins TRBV24-1 to TRBJ2-7, with D possibly TRBD2 on 5 matching bases. V was cut by 3 bases and J by 7 bases, with 12 bases left in between. CDR1 is KGHDR and CDR2 is SFDVKD in the germline V gene. The CDR3 contains 13 residues. The CDR3 here is CATSDRDPGEQYF. As DNA, the CDR3 is TGTGCCACCAGTGATCGCGACCCGGGGGAGCAGTACTTC.

V gene TRBV12-3 or TRBV12-4 combines with J gene TRBJ2-1, with TRBD2 matching over 8 bases. V was pared by 6 bases and J by 4 bases, with 11 bases of the junction left unmatched. The CDR3 extends over 16 amino acids. The CDR3: CASRVGTSPRYNEQFF. The CDR3 nucleotides read TGTGCCAGCAGGGTTGGGACTAGTCCGAGGTACAATGAGCAGTTCTTC.

The chain has TRBV6-5 and TRBJ2-6; unclear D gene. V gave up 2 bases and J gave up 1 base, with 12 bases separating them. This CDR3 has 17 residues. CDR1 is MNHEY and CDR2 is SVGAGI in the germline V gene. CDR3 in DNA: TGTGCCAGCAGTTACCAGCCGTGGGAATCTGGGGCCAACGTCCTGACTTTC. Residues: CASSYQPWESGANVLTF.

This rearrangement joins TRBV20-1 to TRBJ2-7, with a tentative D call TRBD2 (5 bases). V lost 3 bases to trimming and J lost 2 bases, with 17 bases between them. CDR3 length: 15 residues. Per the germline V gene, CDR1 is DFQATT and CDR2 is SNEGSKA (reference sequence). This CDR3 is CSASGFGWRAYEQYF. The DNA for the CDR3 is TGCAGTGCTAGTGGATTTGGCTGGCGGGCCTACGAGCAGTACTTC.

The V call is TRBV24-1, the J call TRBJ2-1, with D unclear. V shed 0 bases and J shed 8 bases, with 10 bases lying between them. The CDR3 is 14 amino acids. The germline V gene has CDR1 KGHDR and CDR2 SFDVKD. The CDR3 nucleotides are TGTGCCACCAGTGATTTGCCCGGGTCGCATGAGCAGTTCTTC. It encodes CATSDLPGSHEQFF.

In its sample, this clonotype was seen many times. This chain joins TRBV6-5 and TRBJ1-2, with 10 bases lining up with TRBD1. The length of the CDR3 is 15 residues. The germline CDR1 and CDR2 sequences are MNHEY and SVGAGI. V shed 2 bases and J 4 bases; nucleotides not matched to a gene: 4. The CDR3 region has the DNA TGTGCCAGCAGTTACCGGGACAGGGGCGGCTATGGCTACACCTTC. Translating it yields CASSYRDRGGYGYTF.

This clonotype was seen a handful of times. The V call is TRBV12-3 or TRBV12-4, the J call TRBJ2-7, with D unresolved. The CDR3 runs 14 residues. Trimming took 3 bases from V and 3 from J, leaving 12 bases between them. CDR3 in amino acids: CASSFGGPIYEQYF. Written as DNA, the CDR3 is TGTGCCAGCAGTTTCGGTGGACCAATCTACGAGCAGTACTTC.

The chain employs TRBV11-2 and TRBJ2-5; a possible D gene is TRBD2 (6 bases). Germline assignment: CDR1 SGHAT and CDR2 FQNNGV. The CDR3 is 13 residues long. Trimming left V 3 bases short and J 3 bases short, with 8 bases between. The chain's CDR3 is CASSFSGEETQYF. CDR3 DNA sequence: TGTGCCAGCAGCTTTTCGGGAGAAGAGACCCAGTACTTC.

The rearrangement joins TRBV7-9 to TRBJ1-2; tentative D call: TRBD1 (5 bases). V lost 3 bases and J lost 4, with 12 bases in between. This CDR3 region has 14 residues. Per germline, CDR1 SEHNR and CDR2 FQNEAQ (reference sequence). CDR3 nucleotide sequence: TGTGCCAGCAGCTTGCCAGGGACTACCTATGGCTACACCTTC. This encodes CASSLPGTTYGYTF.

The chain combines TRBV6-5 with TRBJ2-7, with D unresolved. Trimming took 4 bases from V and 6 from J, leaving 7 bases between them. This CDR3 has 11 amino acids. CDR1 MNHEY and CDR2 SVGAGI come from the germline V gene. In DNA form, the CDR3 reads TGTGCCAGCAGTTCTCTTACCGAGCAGTACTTC. It is translated as CASSSLTEQYF.